Each of the 16 T cell receptor beta chains below was sequenced from the same sample in a study of T cells in Graves' hyperthyroidism and ophthalmopathy. RNA transcripts were the template for amplifying TCR beta CDR3 regions. Carried out on the TCR CDR3, a first-round RT-PCR used the HTBI primer set. TCRdb reprocessed the multiplex PCR reads with MiXCR, giving one entry per CDR3 protein. The sample contains under 350,000 distinct CDR3 sequences, around 23% of which appear only once. The sequenced sample was blood. These receptors were obtained from a woman between 50 and 59 years old with Graves' hyperthyroidism.

This clonotype was picked up many times. V and J are TRBV11-3 and TRBJ2-5, with no clear D. Trimming pared 0 bases from V and 4 bases from J, leaving 12 bases between. Germline V gene lookup returns CDR1 SGHNT and CDR2 YENEEA. The length of the CDR3 is 15 residues. CDR3 in DNA: TGTGCCAGCAGCTTAGATGGCACTTCGGGAGAGACCCAGTACTTC. Translation: CASSLDGTSGETQYF.

This clonotype was seen only a few times. V usage is TRBV5-5 and J usage is TRBJ1-3; D is unclear. The CDR3 runs 14 residues. Between the trimmed V and J ends, which lost 1 base and 7 bases, there was a span of 12 bases. Germline V gene lookup returns CDR1 SGHKS and CDR2 YYEKEE (reference sequence). The CDR3 loop is CASSLSGQRNTIYF. The DNA of the CDR3 is TGTGCCAGCAGCTTGAGTGGGCAGAGGAACACCATATATTTT.

This clonotype was recorded many times. The rearrangement links TRBV3-1 to TRBJ2-5, with D unclear. Germline CDR1 reads LGHDT; CDR2 reads YNNKEL (reference sequence). Trimming took 6 bases from V and 2 from J, leaving 10 bases between them. This CDR3 comprises 13 residues. This CDR3 reads CASRSRYQETQYF. As DNA, the CDR3 is TGTGCCAGCAGGTCTCGATATCAAGAGACCCAGTACTTC.

This clonotype was observed many times. V gene TRBV5-5 combines with J gene TRBJ2-7, with 9 bases fitting TRBD1. V lost 2 bases to trimming and J lost 1 base; unmatched junction nucleotides: 7. The CDR3 has 16 residues. In germline, CDR1 is SGHKS, CDR2 YYEKEE (reference sequence). The CDR3 DNA sequence: TGTGCCAGCAGCTTTGAAATGGGGACAGGGTCCTACGAGCAGTACTTC. Protein product: CASSFEMGTGSYEQYF.

Many counts were recorded for this clonotype. The chain joins TRBV7-9 to TRBJ1-3; D possibly corresponds to TRBD1 (5 bases). Germline V lookup: CDR1 SEHNR, CDR2 FQNEAQ (reference sequence). The CDR3 extends over 14 amino acids. Trimming took off 6 bases at V and 0 bases at J, with 9 bases between the two ends. DNA for the CDR3: TGTGCCAGCAGGCCCACAGGCTCTGGAAACACCATATATTTT. Amino acids: CASRPTGSGNTIYF.

In this sample, this clonotype turned up many times. DNA of the CDR3: TGTGCCAGCACCTACGGATCGCAGGGTGCAGAAAAACTGTTTTTT. Its translation is CASTYGSQGAEKLFF. The V call is TRBV2, the J call TRBJ1-4, with a tentative D call TRBD1 (5 bases). The CDR3 contains 15 residues. The V end lost 7 bases, the J end lost 8 bases, and 20 bases lay between the germline ends. The germline gives CDR1 SNHLY, CDR2 FYNNEI.

In regard to this clonotype: This may be a read error, as it is one base from a much larger clone. The chain couples TRBV11-2 to TRBJ2-7; perhaps D is TRBD1 or TRBD2 (5 bases each). The closer fit of TRBJ2-1 to the DNA end suggests the J call may be wrong. This CDR3 comprises 16 residues. CDR1 is SGHAT, CDR2 FQNNGV, per germline. CDR3 region: CASSLATGDQGYEQFF. The CDR3 nucleotides read TGTGCCAGCAGCTTAGCCACCGGGGACCAGGGCTACGAGCAGTTCTTC.

This clonotype was detected only a few times. The chain employs TRBV24-1 and TRBJ2-4; tentative D call: TRBD1 (6 bases). There are 17 residues in the CDR3. V was trimmed by 2 bases and J by 0 bases, leaving 13 bases between them. Germline-derived CDR1 and CDR2 are KGHDR and SFDVKD. The CDR3 here is CATSDSTGPLAKNIQYF. Here the CDR3 DNA reads TGTGCCACCAGTGATTCCACAGGGCCCCTAGCCAAAAACATTCAGTACTTC.

The chain has TRBV30 and TRBJ1-2, with D tentatively TRBD1 (6 bases). Trimming stripped 1 base from V and 6 bases from J, with 12 bases between. Germline lookup yields CDR1 GTSNPN and CDR2 SVGIG (reference sequence). This CDR3 comprises 13 residues. CDR3 sequence reads: CAWSGSGDNGYTF. The CDR3 coding sequence is TGTGCCTGGAGTGGGTCAGGGGACAATGGCTACACCTTC. The whole variable domain, remainder taken from reference TRBV30 and TRBJ1-2, is SQTIHQWPATLVQPVGSPLSLECTVEGTSNPNLYWYRQAAGRGLQLLFYSVGIGQISSEVPQNLSASRPQDRQFILSSKKLLLSDSGFYLCAWSGSGDNGYTFGSGTRLTVV.

This clonotype was seen repeatedly, ten times or more. The CDR3 nucleotides are TGTGCCAGCAGCGCACAGGGGCACACTGAAGCTTTCTTT. Its protein product is CASSAQGHTEAFF. This rearrangement joins TRBV7-9 to TRBJ1-1; 7 bases are a match to TRBD1. The trim removed 5 bases at V and 3 bases at J, leaving 3 bases unmatched. This CDR3 is built from 13 residues. CDR1 is SEHNR and CDR2 is FQNEAQ in the germline V gene (reference sequence).

This clonotype was recorded many times. The chain is built from TRBV18 and TRBJ1-5, with 9 positions matching TRBD1. V was clipped by 8 bases and J by 6 bases; unmatched bases: 5. In germline, CDR1 is KGHSH, CDR2 LQKENI. This CDR3 has 13 amino acids. CDR3 amino acids: CASRTGDGQPQHF. For the CDR3, the DNA is TGTGCCAGCCGGACAGGGGATGGTCAGCCCCAGCATTTT.

This clonotype has at least ten counts. The gene calls are TRBV11-2 and TRBJ2-1; unclear D gene. The germline V gene encodes CDR1 SGHAT and CDR2 FQNNGV. The CDR3 totals 12 residues. V was cut by 2 bases and J by 8 bases, with 7 bases left in between. This chain's CDR3 is CASSLLRDEQFF. The CDR3 coding sequence is TGTGCCAGCAGCTTATTACGCGATGAGCAGTTCTTC.

The sample holds a few counts of this clonotype. The rearrangement joins TRBV19 to TRBJ1-6, with D unresolved. The CDR3 covers 14 residues. V gave up 6 bases and J gave up 6 bases, with 12 bases separating them. The germline V gene encodes CDR1 LNHDA and CDR2 SQIVND (reference sequence). The CDR3 bases are TGTGCCAGTAGCTGGGGAGAGCTTAATTCACCCCTCCACTTT. Its translation: CASSWGELNSPLHF.

This clonotype occurred many times. The genes are TRBV6-1 and TRBJ2-5; maybe TRBD2 (6 bases). The ends were cut back, 7 bases at V and 2 bases at J, with 14 bases in the middle. This CDR3 is 14 amino acids long. The germline V gene encodes CDR1 MNHNS and CDR2 SASEGT. CDR3 DNA sequence: TGTGCCAGCAACCAATCAGGGAGGCAAGAGACCCAGTACTTC. Amino acids: CASNQSGRQETQYF.

The sample holds many counts of this clonotype. The rearrangement joins TRBV12-3 or TRBV12-4 to TRBJ1-1; D is ambiguous. CDR3 size: 14 residues. Trimming cost V 1 base and J 1 base, with 7 bases left between them. CDR3: CASSLGGSNTEAFF. In nucleotides, the CDR3 is TGTGCCAGCAGTTTAGGAGGATCGAACACTGAAGCTTTCTTT.

This clonotype has at least ten counts. V usage is TRBV3-1 and J usage is TRBJ2-7, with 8 bases aligning to TRBD2. Germline V gene data show CDR1 as LGHDT and CDR2 as YNNKEL (reference sequence). CDR3 length: 15 amino acids. V dropped 3 bases and J dropped 2; count of bases not matched to a gene: 6. CDR3 sequence reads: CASSHGLAVTYEQYF. CDR3 DNA sequence: TGTGCCAGCAGCCACGGACTAGCCGTTACCTACGAGCAGTACTTC.